This TCR beta chain comes out of a study of cytomegalovirus exposure and HLA in healthy donors (TCRdb year 2017). Study-wide context: An earlier analysis of roughly 610 of the donors reported 276 Gb of sequence data and 100 million to 120 million unique TCR beta sequences obtained from around 190 million T cells. An early release that covered more than 550 HLA-typed donors contained approximately 300 gigabases of sequencing data and approximately 85 million unique TCR sequences. The genetic ancestry cluster associated with self-reported Caucasian donors included over 65% of the 300 to 450 genotyped donors. The aim of the study was to test whether cataloging public T cell receptors could identify signatures of past pathogen exposure. Using immunosequencing, the study profiled T cell repertoires from 500 to 800 subjects and related those repertoires to cytomegalovirus serostatus. A separate validation cohort of roughly 130 different subjects was used in addition to the approximately 700-subject first cohort. To predict cytomegalovirus infection status, the study combined high-throughput TCR immunosequencing, statistical association of individual TCRs with disease status, and machine learning. To study patterns of TCR occurrence, a later analysis re-analyzed previously published TCR beta repertoires from 650 to 750 donors and added high-resolution HLA genotyping. Rather than drawing on any new phenotypic data, the later analysis identified candidate immune exposures from TCR beta sequences and the way those sequences occurred across donors. In an earlier analysis of 587 of the donors, high-throughput TCR beta sequencing was used to judge whether each TCR beta V gene segment behaved as functional or pseudogenic. Donor age, sex, ethnicity and CMV serostatus were compiled together with the repertoire data. A later genetic analysis used genome-wide SNP genotypes for about three fifths of the 666 donors, treating that subset as a discovery cohort. All discovery cohort repertoires had been generated on a single sequencing platform. HLA typing included class I and class II loci at four-digit resolution. Typing coverage varied by locus: roughly 620-640 donors for A, B, C, DRB1 and DQB1; more than 500 for DQA1; 606 for DPA1; roughly 450 for DPB1. Four or five DR-DQ haplotypes were handled as single units for association and clustering because linkage in the cohort was strong. On average, roughly 250,000 unique TCR beta nucleotide sequences were sequenced per donor among a few hundred genotyped donors of the cohort, with roughly 18% of those sequences being non-productive. What the authors observed across the whole study: V-gene and J-gene trimming of TCR beta chains was associated with a missense DCLRE1C variant in a later genetic analysis, and the association was replicated in an independent cohort. In a later analysis, most CMV-associated TCR beta chains were found to appear HLA-restricted, with HLA associations seemingly driven largely by CMV exposure. Several of the top co-occurrence clusters appeared to be linked to parvovirus B19, influenza, CMV and Epstein-Barr virus, according to a later analysis. In a later analysis, around 17,000 TCR beta sequences were associated with specific HLA alleles at a false discovery rate of 0.05. Most TCR sequences were observed very rarely across donors, whereas some public TCRs were present in many individuals. The earlier analysis of some 540 of the donors excluded some 15 rarely observed V segments, including chromosome 9 orphons, because counts were too low. The authors suggested that the approach could potentially be extended to other disease states and immunological phenotypes. When HLA alleles, especially DR and DQ, strongly co-occurred, TCR associations were difficult to assign to individual alleles. According to a later analysis, TCR association rates differed among HLA loci, with DRB1 alleles showing the most associated TCRs and HLA-C alleles showing the fewest. Broadly in line with IMGT annotations, most TCR beta V segments showed up in productive rearrangements about 90% or about 30% of the time in an earlier analysis of roughly 590 of the donors. A later genetic analysis reported fewer N-insertions in productive TCRs among donors in an Asian-associated ancestry cluster than the roughly 640-donor mean. In this cohort, only TCR beta chains were sequenced, and detectable features were limited by the absence of alpha or paired-chain data. In vitro tests confirmed that three of the cytomegalovirus-associated TCR beta chains recognize cytomegalovirus antigens. A later analysis found that HLA-associated TCR beta chains were more clonally expanded and had lower generation probabilities than equally common non-associated chains. The classifier was reported to diagnose cytomegalovirus status with high specificity and sensitivity in both the original cohort and the validation cohort. A further reported finding was that TCR beta sequences accurately predicted the HLA-A and HLA-B alleles for most subjects in the first cohort. Immune exposure information for the cohort was limited to CMV serostatus. Linkage disequilibrium might explain the correlated functional status among segregating V segments, but an unknown experimental factor could not be excluded. A total of some 180 TCR beta chains were listed by the study as associated with cytomegalovirus. Roughly uniform sequencing depth across donors was assumed in presence/absence analyses, although this assumption may not hold. A cluster of highly shared sequence variants was judged likely to be a technical artifact of the sequencing pipeline. Some IMGT-functional V segments, including TRBV6-2 and TRBV6-3, could not be distinguished by the 87-base-pair reads and were therefore excluded. Because some donors lacked HLA typing at each locus, the association tests relied only on the typed subset.

For this clone: The clone's antigen remains unknown. It has no much larger one-base neighbor in the sample; base qualities were not kept.

The cohort was made up of 500 to 800 healthy bone marrow donors. At the time of sampling, all cohort members were nominally healthy, though unrecorded immune exposures were likely present. The donor tested CMV seropositive and was one of the 289 seropositive cohort members. Every donor gave a peripheral blood sample, and the peripheral blood mononuclear cells from that sample were used for TCR beta sequencing. Genomic DNA was extracted from the blood cell samples with the Qiagen DNeasy Blood Extraction Kit. Reading from cysteine to phenylalanine, the CDR3 counts 14 amino acids. Only the CDR3 region is kept as DNA, spanning 42 bases read in frame from base 1. The V end gives up 8 bases and the J end 2 bases, leaving 7 bases in the junction not matched to a gene. CDR1 MNHEY and CDR2 SMNVEV were looked up in the germline V gene (reference sequence). The library was obtained by the immunoSEQ multiplex PCR assay. A mixture of 60 forward primers for TCR Vbeta segments and 13 reverse primers for TCR Jbeta segments was used in the multiplex PCR. Amplification of the CDR3 region of rearranged TCR beta genes was performed with a multiplex PCR assay on genomic DNA. On the Illumina HiSeq System, the amplified TCR beta libraries were sequenced as 87-base-pair reads. As for the authors' bioinformatics: A later analysis tallied 75 million to 95 million unique TCR beta chains across the 666 repertoires, and approximately 9.9 million of those chains were shared by two or more donors. A nearest-neighbor algorithm error-corrected the raw reads and collapsed the reads into unique sequences, merging closely related sequences to remove PCR and sequencing errors. Alignment of CDR3 sequences to IMGT reference sequences was used to assign V, D and J gene segments. For a sequence to be retained, at least a six-nucleotide match to both a V gene segment and a J gene segment was required. Rearrangements were called productive when the CDR3 lacked stop codons and stayed in frame with V and J; all others were non-productive. CDR3 was defined by IMGT convention, running from the second conserved V-encoded cysteine to the conserved J-encoded phenylalanine. In an earlier analysis of more than 550 of the donors, sequences lacking an unambiguous match to a single V gene segment were excluded. In an earlier analysis of approximately 560 of the donors, a V segment was called functional when productive rearrangements were above 56.7%, and segregating when the standard deviation between donors exceeded 5%. A statistical classification framework was built to diagnose cytomegalovirus status from the catalog of TCR beta chain sequences. In a later analysis, V and J genes were assigned by comparing TCR nucleotide sequences against IMGT/GENE-DB human TR gene sequences. Using the TCRdist pipeline, a later analysis assigned CDR3 sequences along with most-parsimonious VDJ recombination scenarios. In a later analysis, each TCR beta chain was defined by its CDR3 amino acid sequence together with its V-gene family, and reads lacking a unique V-gene family were excluded. A later analysis removed 500 to 600 highly shared, low-generation-probability nucleotide sequences to deal with suspected cross-contamination and a sequencing artifact. In a later analysis, a clonal expansion index was calculated for each public chain from normalized within-repertoire ranks of inferred template counts. Generation probabilities in a later analysis came from a VDJ recombination model fitted to out-of-frame rearrangements, and those results were checked against IGoR. A later analysis scored TCR-TCR, TCR-HLA and TCR-CMV co-occurrence with hypergeometric tests, applying a repertoire-size bias correction to TCR pairs. In a later analysis, false discovery rates were estimated by permuting HLA or CMV assignments 20 times. In a later analysis, co-occurring TCRs were grouped with DBSCAN, and TCRdist sequence similarity was added when clustering was performed within HLA-allele-positive subsets. For co-occurrence clustering, repertoires with fewer than 30,000 or more than 120,000 public chains were excluded, along with five or six repertoires with anomalous nucleotide sharing. The source is immuneACCESS, and TCRdb retained only in-frame sequences with V and J called. Part of the clones is not carried over; for the studies checked, unresolved V genes explain less than half of this, and the remainder is unexplained. That table gives V, J and clone size, and the DNA gave D and trimming. The sample yields about 140,000 clones; about four fifths were counted once. Of the sample, under 4.5% falls within the top ten clones.

The sequence joins TRBV27 to TRBJ2-7; TRBD1 fits 9 bases in the junction. The sequencing sample was made of PBMCs. This TCR was sampled from a man aged 40-49 years in good health and CMV-seropositive. The nucleotide sequence is TGTGCCAGCCATCCCTGGGACAGGGCCTACGAGCAGTACTTC. The translation is CASHPWDRAYEQYF.